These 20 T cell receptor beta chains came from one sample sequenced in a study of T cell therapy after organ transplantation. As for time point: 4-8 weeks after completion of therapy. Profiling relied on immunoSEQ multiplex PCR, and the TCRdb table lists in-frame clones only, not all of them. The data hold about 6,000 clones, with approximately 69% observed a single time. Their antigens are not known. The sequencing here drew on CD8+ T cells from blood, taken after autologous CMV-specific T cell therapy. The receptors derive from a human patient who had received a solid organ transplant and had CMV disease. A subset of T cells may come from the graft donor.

CDR3 protein: CASSQGQGDEAFF. DNA of the CDR3: TGCGCCAGCAGCCAAGGGCAGGGGGACGAAGCTTTCTTT. The gene calls are TRBV4-1 and TRBJ1-1; TRBD1 matches at 7 bases. V gave up 1 base and J gave up 8 bases; unmatched junction bases: 4. This CDR3 region has 13 residues. CDR1 and CDR2 (germline): MGHRA, YSYEKL.

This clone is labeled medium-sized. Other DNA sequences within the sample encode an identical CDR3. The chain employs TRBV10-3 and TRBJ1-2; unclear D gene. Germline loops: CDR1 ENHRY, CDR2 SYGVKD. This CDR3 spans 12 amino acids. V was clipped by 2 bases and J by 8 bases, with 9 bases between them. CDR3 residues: CAISEAQDGYTF. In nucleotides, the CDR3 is TGTGCCATCAGTGAGGCCCAGGACGGCTACACCTTC.

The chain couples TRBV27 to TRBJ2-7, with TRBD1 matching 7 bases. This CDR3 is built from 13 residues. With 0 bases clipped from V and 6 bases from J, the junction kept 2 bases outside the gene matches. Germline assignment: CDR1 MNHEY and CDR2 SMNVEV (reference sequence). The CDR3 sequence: CASSLSAGGEQYF. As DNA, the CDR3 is TGTGCCAGCAGTTTATCAGCAGGGGGCGAGCAGTACTTC.

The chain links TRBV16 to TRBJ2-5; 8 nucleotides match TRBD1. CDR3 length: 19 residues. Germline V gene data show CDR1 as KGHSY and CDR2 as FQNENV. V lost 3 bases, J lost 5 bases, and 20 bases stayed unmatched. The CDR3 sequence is CASSQNPWGTSGGRETQYF. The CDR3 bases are TGTGCCAGCAGCCAGAATCCATGGGGCACCTCAGGGGGCCGGGAGACCCAGTACTTC. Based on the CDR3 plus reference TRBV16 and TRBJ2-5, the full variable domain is GEEVAQTPKHLVRGEGQKAKLYCAPIKGHSYVFWYQQVLKNEFKFLISFQNENVFDETGMPKERFSAKCLPNSPCSLEIQATKLEDSAVYFCASSQNPWGTSGGRETQYFGPGTRLLVL.

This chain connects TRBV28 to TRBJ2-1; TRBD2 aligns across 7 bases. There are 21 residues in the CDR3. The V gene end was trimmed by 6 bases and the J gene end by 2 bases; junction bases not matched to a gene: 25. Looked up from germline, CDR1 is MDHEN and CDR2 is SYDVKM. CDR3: CASSPSEIRGEEGGPYNEQFF. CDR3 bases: TGTGCCAGCAGCCCCTCAGAGATCCGGGGAGAGGAGGGAGGGCCCTACAATGAGCAGTTCTTC. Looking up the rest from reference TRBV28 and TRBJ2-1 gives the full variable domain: DVKVTQSSRYLVKRTGEKVFLECVQDMDHENMFWYRQDPGLGLRLIYFSYDVKMKEKGDIPEGYSVSREKKERFSLILESASTNQTSMYLCASSPSEIRGEEGGPYNEQFFGPGTRLTVL.

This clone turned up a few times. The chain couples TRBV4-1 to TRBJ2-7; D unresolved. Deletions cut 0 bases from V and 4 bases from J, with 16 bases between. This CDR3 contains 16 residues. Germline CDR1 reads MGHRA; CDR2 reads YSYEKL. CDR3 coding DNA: TGCGCCAGCAGCCAAGAGCTTGGAGTGGAAAATTACGAGCAGTACTTC. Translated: CASSQELGVENYEQYF.

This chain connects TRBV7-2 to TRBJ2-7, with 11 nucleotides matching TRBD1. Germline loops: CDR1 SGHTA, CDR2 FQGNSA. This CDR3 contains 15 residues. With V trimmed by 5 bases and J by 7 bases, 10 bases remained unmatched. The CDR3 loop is CASSLSGTGGGEQYF. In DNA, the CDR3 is TGTGCCAGCAGCCTCTCCGGGACAGGGGGAGGGGAGCAGTACTTC.

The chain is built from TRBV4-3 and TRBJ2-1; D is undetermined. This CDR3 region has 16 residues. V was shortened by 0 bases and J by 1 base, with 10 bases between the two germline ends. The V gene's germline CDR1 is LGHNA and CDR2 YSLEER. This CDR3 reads CASSQDRQRSYNEQFF. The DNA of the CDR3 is TGCGCCAGCAGCCAAGATAGGCAGAGATCCTACAATGAGCAGTTCTTC.

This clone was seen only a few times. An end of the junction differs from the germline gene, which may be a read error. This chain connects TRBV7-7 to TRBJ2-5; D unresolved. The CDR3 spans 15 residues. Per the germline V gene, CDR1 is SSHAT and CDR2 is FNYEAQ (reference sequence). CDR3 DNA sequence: TGTGCTAGCAGCTTAGAAGCAGCAAGGACAGAGACCCAGTACTTC. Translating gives CASSLEAARTETQYF.

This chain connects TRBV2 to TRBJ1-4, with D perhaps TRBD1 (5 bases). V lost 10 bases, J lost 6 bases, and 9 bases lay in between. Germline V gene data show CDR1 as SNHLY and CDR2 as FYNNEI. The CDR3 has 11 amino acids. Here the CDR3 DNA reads TGTGCCACCAGGGCAGATGAAAAACTGTTTTTT. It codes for CATRADEKLFF.

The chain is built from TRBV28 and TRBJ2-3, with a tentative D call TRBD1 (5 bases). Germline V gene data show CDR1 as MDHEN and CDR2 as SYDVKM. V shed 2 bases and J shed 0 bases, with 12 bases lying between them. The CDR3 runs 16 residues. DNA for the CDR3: TGTGCCAGCAGTTTAAACCCAGGGTCTAGCACAGATACGCAGTATTTT. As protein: CASSLNPGSSTDTQYF. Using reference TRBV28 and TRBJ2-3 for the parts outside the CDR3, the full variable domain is DVKVTQSSRYLVKRTGEKVFLECVQDMDHENMFWYRQDPGLGLRLIYFSYDVKMKEKGDIPEGYSVSREKKERFSLILESASTNQTSMYLCASSLNPGSSTDTQYFGPGTRLTVL.

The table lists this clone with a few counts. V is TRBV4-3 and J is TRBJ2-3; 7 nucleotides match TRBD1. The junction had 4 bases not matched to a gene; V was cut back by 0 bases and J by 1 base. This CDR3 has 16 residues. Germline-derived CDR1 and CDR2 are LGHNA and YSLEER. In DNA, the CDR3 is TGCGCCAGCAGCCAAGATTCAGGACAGGGCACAGATACGCAGTATTTT. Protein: CASSQDSGQGTDTQYF.

The CDR3 here is CASSTRQGRRIEKLFF. The CDR3 region has the DNA TGTGCCAGCAGCACCAGACAGGGTCGTCGGATAGAAAAACTGTTTTTT. The rearrangement joins TRBV7-8 to TRBJ1-4; 7 nucleotides match TRBD1. Unmatched junction bases numbered 14, after V lost 5 bases and J lost 8 bases. The CDR3 extends over 16 amino acids. In germline, CDR1 is SGHVS, CDR2 FQNEAQ. The full variable domain, completed using reference TRBV7-8 and TRBJ1-4, is GAGVSQSPRYKVAKRGQDVALRCDPISGHVSLFWYQQALGQGPEFLTYFQNEAQLDKSGLPSDRFFAERPEGSVSTLKIQRTQQEDSAVYLCASSTRQGRRIEKLFFGSGTQLSVL.

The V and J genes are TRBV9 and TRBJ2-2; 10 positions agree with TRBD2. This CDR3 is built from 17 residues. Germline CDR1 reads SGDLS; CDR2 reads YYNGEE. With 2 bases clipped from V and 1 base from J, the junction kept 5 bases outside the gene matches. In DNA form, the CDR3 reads TGTGCCAGCAGCGTCCCCCGGACTAGCGGGAACACCGGGGAGCTGTTTTTT. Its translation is CASSVPRTSGNTGELFF.

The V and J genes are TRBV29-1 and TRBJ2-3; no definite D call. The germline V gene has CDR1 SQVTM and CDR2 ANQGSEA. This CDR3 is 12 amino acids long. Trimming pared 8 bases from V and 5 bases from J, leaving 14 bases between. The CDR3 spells CSSGVVGDTQYF. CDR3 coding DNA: TGCAGCTCTGGGGTAGTTGGAGATACGCAGTATTTT.

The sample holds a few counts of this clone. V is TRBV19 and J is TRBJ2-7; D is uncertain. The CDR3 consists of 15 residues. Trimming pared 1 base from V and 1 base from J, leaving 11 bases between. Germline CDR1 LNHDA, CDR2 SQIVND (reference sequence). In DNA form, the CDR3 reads TGTGCCAGTAGTATAGCTCGAGGTCCGTCCTACGAGCAGTACTTC. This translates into CASSIARGPSYEQYF.

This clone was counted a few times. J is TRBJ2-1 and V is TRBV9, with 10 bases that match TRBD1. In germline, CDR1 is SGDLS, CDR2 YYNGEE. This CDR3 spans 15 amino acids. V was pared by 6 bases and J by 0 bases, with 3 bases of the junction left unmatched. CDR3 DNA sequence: TGTGCCAGCAAGGGACAGGGGAGCTCCTACAATGAGCAGTTCTTC. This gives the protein CASKGQGSSYNEQFF.

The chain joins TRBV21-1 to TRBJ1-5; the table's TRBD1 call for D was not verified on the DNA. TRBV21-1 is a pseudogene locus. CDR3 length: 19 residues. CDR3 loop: CASSKQGRVNYADNQPQHF. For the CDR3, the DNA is TGTGCCAGCAGCAAACAGGGGCGCGTGAACTATGCGGATAATCAGCCCCAGCATTTT.

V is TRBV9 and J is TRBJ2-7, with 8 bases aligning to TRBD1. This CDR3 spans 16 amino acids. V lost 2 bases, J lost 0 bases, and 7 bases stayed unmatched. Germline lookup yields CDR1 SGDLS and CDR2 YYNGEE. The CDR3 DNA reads TGTGCCAGCAGCGTCACCTCCGGGACAGGCTCCTACGAGCAGTACTTC. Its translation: CASSVTSGTGSYEQYF. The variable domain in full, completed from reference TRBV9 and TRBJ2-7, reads DSGVTQTPKHLITATGQRVTLRCSPRSGDLSVYWYQQSLDQGLQFLIQYYNGEERAKGNILERFSAQQFPDLHSELNLSSLELGDSALYFCASSVTSGTGSYEQYFGPGTRLTVT.

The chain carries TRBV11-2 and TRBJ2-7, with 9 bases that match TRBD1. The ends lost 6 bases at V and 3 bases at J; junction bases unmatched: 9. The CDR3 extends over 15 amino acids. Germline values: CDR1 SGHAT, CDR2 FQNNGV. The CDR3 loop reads CASSLTGTGNYEQYF. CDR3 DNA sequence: TGTGCCAGCAGTTTAACCGGGACAGGGAACTACGAGCAGTACTTC. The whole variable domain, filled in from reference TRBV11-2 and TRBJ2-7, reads EAGVAQSPRYKIIEKRQSVAFWCNPISGHATLYWYQQILGQGPKLLIQFQNNGVVDDSQLPKDRFSAERLKGVDSTLKIQPAKLEDSAVYLCASSLTGTGNYEQYFGPGTRLTVT.